This T cell receptor (beta chain) was documented in a study of tumour-infiltrating T cells in Burkitt lymphoma. In the study overall: Productive clonality predicted overall and progression-free survival.

This CDR3 has 13 amino acids. V dropped 1 base and J dropped 4 bases, with 5 bases sitting between them. Germline V gene lookup returns CDR1 LGHNA and CDR2 YNFKEQ. TCRdb's copy holds only in-frame clones and misses some; the assay was immunoSEQ multiplex PCR. This repertoire shows approximately 5,400 clones, more than 9% found once; its top ten account for over 2%. The chain carries TRBV4-2 and TRBJ1-3; D is unresolved. The clonotype originates from a human donor with diffuse large B-cell lymphoma. Specimen: tumor tissue. This chain's CDR3 is CASSQGAGNTIYF. Here the CDR3 DNA reads TGTGCCAGCAGCCAAGGCGCGGGAAACACCATATATTTT.